The 19 T cell receptor beta chains reported below all come from one sample, sequenced in a study of shared clonotypes between healthy human individuals. The protocol was immunoSEQ multiplex PCR, while the TCRdb copy is restricted to in-frame clones and leaves out a portion. The sample gives roughly 2.6 million clones, 85% to 95% of which show up once; over 0.12% is in the top ten. The sample comprised naive CD4+ T cells sorted from blood. Subset in this sample: CD45RA+ positively selected. These receptor sequences come from a man younger than 35 in good health.

The chain joins TRBV9 to TRBJ2-5; D remains unclear. CDR1 and CDR2 (germline): SGDLS, YYNGEE. Trimming removed 4 bases at V and 5 bases at J, with 12 bases between. The CDR3 totals 13 residues. CDR3 sequence (DNA): TGTGCCAGCAGCTCGGCTGGTTGGGAGACCCAGTACTTC. Its protein is CASSSAGWETQYF.

This chain links TRBV2 with TRBJ1-2, with TRBD1 as a possible D gene (6 bases). The CDR3 totals 14 residues. The germline CDR1 and CDR2 sequences are SNHLY and FYNNEI. V lost 8 bases and J lost 4, with 17 bases in between. Here the CDR3 DNA reads TGTGCCAGCGCTACGAGGGGGATCAGCTATGGCTACACCTTC. As protein: CASATRGISYGYTF.

The V call is TRBV6-5, the J call TRBJ2-5; D not resolved. Trimming removed 6 bases at V and 1 base at J, with 12 bases between. The CDR3 is 14 amino acids. Germline V CDR1 and CDR2: MNHEY, SVGAGI. The CDR3 loop is CASSPRPIQETQYF. In DNA form, the CDR3 reads TGTGCCAGCAGCCCCCGGCCTATCCAAGAGACCCAGTACTTC.

This clone was detected only once. The rearrangement links TRBV7-2 to TRBJ2-3; 8 bases map to TRBD2. Per the germline V gene, CDR1 is SGHTA and CDR2 is FQGNSA. The trim removed 4 bases at V and 4 bases at J, leaving 13 bases unmatched. This CDR3 contains 17 residues. CDR3 residues: CASSYSGNRGVSDTQYF. CDR3 nucleotide sequence: TGTGCCAGCAGCTATAGCGGGAACCGCGGGGTATCAGATACGCAGTATTTT.

CDR3 nucleotides: TGTGCCTCCTCCGGACAGGGTCCAGATACGCAGTATTTT. Translation: CASSGQGPDTQYF. The chain carries TRBV19 and TRBJ2-3; 8 positions match TRBD1. This CDR3 comprises 13 residues. Unmatched junction bases numbered 8, after V lost 11 bases and J lost 4 bases. The germline CDR1 and CDR2 sequences are LNHDA and SQIVND (reference sequence).

This clone was seen a few times. Written as DNA, the CDR3 is TGTGCCAGCAGCTTAAGACCGAACTATGGCTACACCTTC. Translation: CASSLRPNYGYTF. The chain links TRBV5-4 to TRBJ1-2; the D is unclear. The germline V gene encodes CDR1 SGHNT and CDR2 YYREEE (reference sequence). Trimming removed 2 bases from V and 2 bases from J, with 7 bases in between. The CDR3 is 13 amino acids.

This chain links TRBV7-2 with TRBJ2-3; 9 positions agree with TRBD2. V trimming: 2 bases; J trimming: 4 bases; junction bases outside the gene matches: 7. This CDR3 has 16 residues. CDR1 SGHTA and CDR2 FQGNSA come from the germline V gene. This CDR3 is CASSLIASGIPDTQYF. The CDR3, as DNA: TGTGCCAGCAGCTTAATCGCTAGCGGGATACCAGATACGCAGTATTTT.

The rearrangement links TRBV7-9 to TRBJ2-5; weak D call: TRBD2 (5 bases). The CDR3 loop spans 15 amino acids. Germline V gene lookup returns CDR1 SEHNR and CDR2 FQNEAQ (reference sequence). The V end was cut by 2 bases, the J end by 6 bases, with 16 bases between. The CDR3 bases are TGTGCCAGCAGCTTATTGTTGGCTAGCCTGAAGACCCAGTACTTC. Its protein is CASSLLLASLKTQYF.

This clone came up once. The V gene is TRBV6-5, the J gene TRBJ1-5; maybe TRBD1 (5 bases). Germline-derived CDR1 and CDR2 are MNHEY and SVGAGI. Trimming removed 7 bases at V and 1 base at J, with 14 bases between. This CDR3 spans 15 amino acids. CDR3 residues: CASTPSGGSNQPQHF. The CDR3 DNA sequence: TGTGCCAGCACCCCCAGCGGGGGGAGCAATCAGCCCCAGCATTTT.

V and J are TRBV28 and TRBJ2-7, with D tentatively TRBD1 (6 bases). The CDR3 spans 15 residues. Germline V CDR1 and CDR2: MDHEN, SYDVKM. The V end lost 6 bases, the J end lost 2 bases, and 17 bases lay between the germline ends. CDR3 sequence: CASRYQLGGAYEQYF. CDR3 coding DNA: TGTGCCAGCAGGTATCAGCTAGGGGGTGCCTACGAGCAGTACTTC.

The CDR3 DNA sequence: TGTGCCAGTAGTCCTCGCTCCAGAACCTACCAAGAGACCCAGTACTTC. Its translation: CASSPRSRTYQETQYF. This chain uses TRBV19 with TRBJ2-5, with D unresolved. V lost 5 bases and J lost 0, with 16 bases in between. This CDR3 is 16 amino acids long. Germline V gene data show CDR1 as LNHDA and CDR2 as SQIVND (reference sequence).

The rearrangement joins TRBV6-6 to TRBJ1-2; TRBD1 matches at 10 bases. With 6 bases clipped from V and 11 bases from J, the junction kept 6 bases outside the gene matches. The CDR3 extends over 12 amino acids. CDR1 and CDR2 (germline): MNHNY, SVGAGI (reference sequence). The CDR3 nucleotides are TGTGCCAGCAGGCCGGGACAGGGGTATTACACCTTC. Translated, it gives CASRPGQGYYTF.

The sample holds one count of this clone. V is TRBV6-5 and J is TRBJ2-3; maybe TRBD1 (6 bases). CDR1 is MNHEY, CDR2 SVGAGI, per germline. The germline V and J ends were trimmed by 2 bases and 3 bases, with 12 bases remaining between them. The CDR3 contains 15 residues. CDR3 region: CASSYNRALTDTQYF. The CDR3 DNA is TGTGCCAGCAGTTACAACAGGGCTCTAACAGATACGCAGTATTTT.

This rearrangement joins TRBV10-3 to TRBJ2-3; TRBD2 matches 7 bases. The junction had 3 bases not matched to a gene; V was cut back by 0 bases and J by 0 bases. Germline V gives CDR1 ENHRY, CDR2 SYGVKD. The CDR3 runs 16 residues. The CDR3 DNA follows: TGTGCCATCAGTGAGTCGTTTAGCGGGAGCACAGATACGCAGTATTTT. Translating it yields CAISESFSGSTDTQYF.

The sample holds a few counts of this clone. Within the sample, other DNA sequences also encode this same CDR3. V usage is TRBV6-5 and J usage is TRBJ1-1; D gene uncertain. The CDR3 consists of 15 residues. CDR1 is MNHEY, CDR2 SVGAGI, per germline. V gave up 0 bases and J gave up 0 bases, with 8 bases separating them. CDR3 coding DNA: TGTGCCAGCAGTTACTCGAGTGGCCTGAACACTGAAGCTTTCTTT. Translated: CASSYSSGLNTEAFF.

The chain employs TRBV19 and TRBJ2-2, with 7 bases fitting TRBD1. Trimming at V came to 2 bases and at J to 1 base, leaving 7 bases not matched to a gene. CDR3 size: 17 residues. Germline CDR1 is LNHDA and CDR2 is SQIVND (reference sequence). The CDR3 sequence is CASSIRYGTVNTGELFF. CDR3 in DNA: TGTGCCAGTAGTATAAGGTACGGGACAGTGAACACCGGGGAGCTGTTTTTT.

The CDR3 DNA follows: TGTGCCAGCAGTCGACAGCAAGAGACCCAGTACTTC. Translating it yields CASSRQQETQYF. The V call is TRBV28, the J call TRBJ2-5, with D possibly TRBD1 on 5 matching bases. CDR3 length: 12 amino acids. The V and J ends lost 5 bases and 2 bases respectively, with 6 bases between them. Germline assignment: CDR1 MDHEN and CDR2 SYDVKM.

This clone was picked up one time. The V call is TRBV5-1, the J call TRBJ1-1; D gene uncertain. Germline CDR1 is SGHRS and CDR2 is YFSETQ. V lost 4 bases, J lost 8 bases, and 24 bases lay in between. The length of the CDR3 is 16 residues. For the CDR3, the DNA is TGCGCCAGCAGCGTGCTTGGCGGCAGCAGATTGATGGAAGCTTTCTTT. Residues: CASSVLGGSRLMEAFF.

DNA for the CDR3: TGCGCCAGCAGCCAAGTCACAGTTACCTACGAGCAGTACTTC. This translates into CASSQVTVTYEQYF. The rearrangement uses TRBV4-1 and TRBJ2-7; the D is unclear. Germline V lookup: CDR1 MGHRA, CDR2 YSYEKL. This CDR3 comprises 14 residues. V lost 1 base and J 2 bases, leaving 9 bases between the germline ends.